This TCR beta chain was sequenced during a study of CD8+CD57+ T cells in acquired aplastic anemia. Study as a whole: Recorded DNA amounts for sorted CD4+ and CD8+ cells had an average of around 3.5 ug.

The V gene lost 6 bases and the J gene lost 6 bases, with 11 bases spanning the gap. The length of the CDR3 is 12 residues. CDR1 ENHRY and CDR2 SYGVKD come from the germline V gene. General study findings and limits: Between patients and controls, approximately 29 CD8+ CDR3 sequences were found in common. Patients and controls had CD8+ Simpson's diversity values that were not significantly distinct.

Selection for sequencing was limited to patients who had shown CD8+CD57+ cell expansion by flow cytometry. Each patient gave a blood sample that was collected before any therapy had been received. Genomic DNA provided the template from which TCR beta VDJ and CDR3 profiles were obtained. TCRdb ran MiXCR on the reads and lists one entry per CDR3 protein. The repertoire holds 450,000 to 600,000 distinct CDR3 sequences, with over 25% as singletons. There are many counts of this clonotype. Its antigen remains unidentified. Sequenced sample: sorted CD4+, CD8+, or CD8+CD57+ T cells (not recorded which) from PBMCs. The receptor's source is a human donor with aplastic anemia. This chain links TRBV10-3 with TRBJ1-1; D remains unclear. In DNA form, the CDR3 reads TGTGCCATCAGGGGGATCCATCCTGAAGCTTTCTTT. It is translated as CAIRGIHPEAFF.